The sequence of this TCR beta chain was determined in a study of vaccination effects on CD4 cells after COVID-19. Study background: The median interval between the second dose and post-vaccine sampling was 72 days.

CDR1 is LNHDA and CDR2 is SQIVND in the germline V gene (reference sequence). The V gene lost 5 bases and the J gene lost 2 bases, with 5 bases spanning the gap. The CDR3 runs to 12 residues. Data came from immunoSEQ multiplex PCR; TCRdb stores just in-frame clones and leaves some out. The sample consists of approximately 16,000 clones, about 70% of them appearing once. On this clone: What it recognizes is unknown.

Expansion of antigen-specific CD4+ T cells with viral peptide pools was carried out by the ViraFEST assay before sequencing. Following culture for approximately ten days, CD4+ T cells were isolated. Subjects were given two BNT162b2 or mRNA-1273 vaccine doses. The researchers cultured 1.5 million to 2.5 million PBMC per well with 8 to 10 IU/ml IL-2 and 8 to 10 ug/ml peptides. Whole-study results and caveats: Marked clonal contraction of infection- and vaccine-induced clones was seen late after vaccination.

This receptor was taken from a human donor who received a COVID-19 vaccine. The rearrangement uses TRBV19 and TRBJ2-3; D gene ambiguous. Source: CD4+ T cells from PBMCs cultured with SARS-CoV-2 spike peptides, taken after COVID-19 vaccination. The CDR3 DNA follows: TGTGCCAGTAGTTTCAACACAGATACGCAGTATTTT. Its translation is CASSFNTDTQYF.